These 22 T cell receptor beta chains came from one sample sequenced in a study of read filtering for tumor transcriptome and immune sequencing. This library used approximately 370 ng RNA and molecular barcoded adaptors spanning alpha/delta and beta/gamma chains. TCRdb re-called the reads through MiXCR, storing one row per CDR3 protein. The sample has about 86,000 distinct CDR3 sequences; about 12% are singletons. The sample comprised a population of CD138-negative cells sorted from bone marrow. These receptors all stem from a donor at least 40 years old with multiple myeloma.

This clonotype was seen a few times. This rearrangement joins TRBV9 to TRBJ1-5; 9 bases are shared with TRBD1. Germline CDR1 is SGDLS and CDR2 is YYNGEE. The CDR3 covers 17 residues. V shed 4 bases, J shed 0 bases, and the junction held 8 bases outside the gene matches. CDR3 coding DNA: TGTGCCAGCAGCATCTGGGACAGGGCTCTTAGCAATCAGCCCCAGCATTTT. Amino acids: CASSIWDRALSNQPQHF.

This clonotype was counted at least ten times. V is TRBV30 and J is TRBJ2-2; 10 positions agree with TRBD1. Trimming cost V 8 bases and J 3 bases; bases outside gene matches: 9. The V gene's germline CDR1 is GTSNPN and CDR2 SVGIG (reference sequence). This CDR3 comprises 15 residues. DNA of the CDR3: TGTGCCACACCCCGGACAGGGGGGGACACCGGGGAGCTGTTTTTT. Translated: CATPRTGGDTGELFF. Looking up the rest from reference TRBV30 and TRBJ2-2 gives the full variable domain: SQTIHQWPATLVQPVGSPLSLECTVEGTSNPNLYWYRQAAGRGLQLLFYSVGIGQISSEVPQNLSASRPQDRQFILSSKKLLLSDSGFYLCATPRTGGDTGELFFGEGSRLTVL.

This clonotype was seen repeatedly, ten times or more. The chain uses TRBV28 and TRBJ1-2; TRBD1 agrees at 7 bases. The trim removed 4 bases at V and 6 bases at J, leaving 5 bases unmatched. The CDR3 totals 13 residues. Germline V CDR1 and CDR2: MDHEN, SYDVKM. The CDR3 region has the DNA TGTGCCAGCAGTTCCGGACAGGTAGATGGCTACACCTTC. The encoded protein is CASSSGQVDGYTF.

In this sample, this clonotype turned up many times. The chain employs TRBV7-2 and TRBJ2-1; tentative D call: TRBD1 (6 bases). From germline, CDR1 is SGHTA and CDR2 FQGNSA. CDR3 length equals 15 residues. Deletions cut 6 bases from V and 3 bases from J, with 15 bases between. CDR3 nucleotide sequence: TGTGCCAGCAGTTCACAGGGTGCCGACTACAATGAGCAGTTCTTC. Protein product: CASSSQGADYNEQFF.

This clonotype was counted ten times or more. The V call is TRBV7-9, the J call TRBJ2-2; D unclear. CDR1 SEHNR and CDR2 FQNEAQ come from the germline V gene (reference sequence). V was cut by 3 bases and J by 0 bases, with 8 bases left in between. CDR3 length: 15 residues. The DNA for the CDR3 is TGTGCCAGCAGCTTCGCGGTACCGAACACCGGGGAGCTGTTTTTT. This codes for CASSFAVPNTGELFF.

The CDR3 protein is CSAMDGGGETQYF. The CDR3 coding sequence is TGCAGCGCAATGGACGGAGGAGGAGAGACCCAGTACTTC. The chain is built from TRBV29-1 and TRBJ2-5; a possible D gene is TRBD2 (5 bases). Deletions cut 7 bases from V and 4 bases from J, with 16 bases between. Germline CDR1 and CDR2: SQVTM and ANQGSEA. CDR3 length: 13 amino acids.

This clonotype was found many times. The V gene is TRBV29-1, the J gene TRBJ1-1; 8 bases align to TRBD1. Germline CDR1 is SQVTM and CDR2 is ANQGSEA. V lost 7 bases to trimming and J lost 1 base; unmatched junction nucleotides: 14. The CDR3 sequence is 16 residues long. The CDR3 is CSAPDLGQAQNTEAFF. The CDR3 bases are TGCAGCGCTCCTGATCTGGGACAGGCACAGAACACTGAAGCTTTCTTT. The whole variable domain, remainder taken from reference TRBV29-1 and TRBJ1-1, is SAVISQKPSRDICQRGTSLTIQCQVDSQVTMMFWYRQQPGQSLTLIATANQGSEATYESGFVIDKFPISRPNLTFSTLTVSNMSPEDSSIYLCSAPDLGQAQNTEAFFGQGTRLTVV.

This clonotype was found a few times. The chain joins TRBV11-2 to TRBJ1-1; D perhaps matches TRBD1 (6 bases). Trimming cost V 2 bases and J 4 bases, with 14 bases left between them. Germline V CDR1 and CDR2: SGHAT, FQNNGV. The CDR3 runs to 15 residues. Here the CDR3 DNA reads TGTGCCAGCAGCTTAATGGGGGGCGGAGGCACTGAAGCTTTCTTT. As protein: CASSLMGGGGTEAFF.

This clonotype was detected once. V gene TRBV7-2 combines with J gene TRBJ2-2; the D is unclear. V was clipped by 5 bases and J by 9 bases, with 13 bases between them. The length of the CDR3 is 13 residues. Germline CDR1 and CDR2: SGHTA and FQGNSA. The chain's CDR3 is CASSRTDLRELFF. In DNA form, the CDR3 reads TGTGCCAGCAGCCGGACGGATCTTAGGGAGCTGTTTTTT.

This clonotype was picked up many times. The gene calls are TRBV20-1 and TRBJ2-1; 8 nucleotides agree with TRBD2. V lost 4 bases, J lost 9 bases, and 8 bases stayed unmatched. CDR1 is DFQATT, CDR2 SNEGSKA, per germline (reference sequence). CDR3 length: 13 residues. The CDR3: CSATPNSGGEQFF. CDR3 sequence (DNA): TGCAGTGCTACCCCCAACAGCGGGGGTGAGCAGTTCTTC.

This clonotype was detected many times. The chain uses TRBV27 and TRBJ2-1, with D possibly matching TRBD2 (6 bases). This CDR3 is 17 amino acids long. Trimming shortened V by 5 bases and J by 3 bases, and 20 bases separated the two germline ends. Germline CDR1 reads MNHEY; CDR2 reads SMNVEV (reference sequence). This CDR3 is CASSGQERDWNYNEQFF. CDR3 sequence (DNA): TGTGCCAGCAGTGGCCAGGAACGGGACTGGAACTACAATGAGCAGTTCTTC.

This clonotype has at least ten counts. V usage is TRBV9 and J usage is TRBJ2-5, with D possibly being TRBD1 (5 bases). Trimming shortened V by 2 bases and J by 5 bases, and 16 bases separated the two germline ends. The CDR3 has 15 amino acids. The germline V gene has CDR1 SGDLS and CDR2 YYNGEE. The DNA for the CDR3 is TGTGCCAGCAGCGTTAGGTTAGGCCAGGGTGAGACCCAGTACTTC. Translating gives CASSVRLGQGETQYF.

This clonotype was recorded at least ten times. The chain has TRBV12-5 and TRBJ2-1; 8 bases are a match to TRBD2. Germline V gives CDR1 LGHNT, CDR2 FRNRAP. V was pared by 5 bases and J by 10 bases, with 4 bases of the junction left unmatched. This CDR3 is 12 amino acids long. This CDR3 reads CASGPLAGEQFF. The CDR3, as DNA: TGTGCTAGTGGTCCCTTAGCGGGAGAGCAGTTCTTC. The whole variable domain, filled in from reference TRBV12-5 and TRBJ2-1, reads DARVTQTPRHKVTEMGQEVTMRCQPILGHNTVFWYRQTMMQGLELLAYFRNRAPLDDSGMPKDRFSAEMPDATLATLKIQPSEPRDSAVYFCASGPLAGEQFFGPGTRLTVL.

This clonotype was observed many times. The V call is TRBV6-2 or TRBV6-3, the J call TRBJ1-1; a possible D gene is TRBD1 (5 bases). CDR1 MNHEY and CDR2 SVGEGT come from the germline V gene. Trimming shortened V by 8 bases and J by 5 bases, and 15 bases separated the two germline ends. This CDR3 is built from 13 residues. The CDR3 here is CASVMRGGTEAFF. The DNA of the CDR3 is TGTGCCAGCGTTATGAGGGGAGGGACTGAAGCTTTCTTT.

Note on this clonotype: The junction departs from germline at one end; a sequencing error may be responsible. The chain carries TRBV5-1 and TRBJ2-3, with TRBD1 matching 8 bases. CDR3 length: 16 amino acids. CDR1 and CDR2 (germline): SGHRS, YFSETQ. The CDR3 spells CASCLAPGGGTDTQYF. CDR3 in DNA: TGCGCCAGCTGCTTGGCCCCAGGGGGCGGCACAGATACGCAGTATTTT.

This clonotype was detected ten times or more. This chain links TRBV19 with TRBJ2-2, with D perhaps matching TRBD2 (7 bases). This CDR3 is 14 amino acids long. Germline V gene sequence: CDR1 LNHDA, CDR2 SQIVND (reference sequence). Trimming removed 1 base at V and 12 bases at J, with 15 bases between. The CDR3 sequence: CASSIAEGGSKLFF. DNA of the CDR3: TGTGCCAGTAGTATAGCGGAGGGGGGGTCAAAGCTGTTTTTT.

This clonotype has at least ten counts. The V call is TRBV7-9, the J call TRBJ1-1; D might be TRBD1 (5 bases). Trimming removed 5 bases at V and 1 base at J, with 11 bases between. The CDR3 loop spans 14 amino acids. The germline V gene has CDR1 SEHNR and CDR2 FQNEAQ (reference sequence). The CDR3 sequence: CASSLETENTEAFF. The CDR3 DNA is TGTGCCAGCAGCCTTGAGACAGAGAACACTGAAGCTTTCTTT.

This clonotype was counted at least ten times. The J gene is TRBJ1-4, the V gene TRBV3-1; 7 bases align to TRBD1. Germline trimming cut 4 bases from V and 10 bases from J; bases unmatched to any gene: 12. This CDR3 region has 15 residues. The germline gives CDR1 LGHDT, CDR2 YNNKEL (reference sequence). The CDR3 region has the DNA TGTGCCAGCAGCCGGGTCCGGACAGGTTACGGAAAACTGTTTTTT. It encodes CASSRVRTGYGKLFF.

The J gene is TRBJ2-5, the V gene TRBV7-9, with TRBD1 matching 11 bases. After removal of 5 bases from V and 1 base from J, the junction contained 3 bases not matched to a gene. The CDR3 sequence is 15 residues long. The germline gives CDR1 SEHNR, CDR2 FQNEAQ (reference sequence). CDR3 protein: CASSHGTGGQETQYF. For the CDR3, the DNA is TGTGCCAGCAGCCACGGGACAGGGGGCCAAGAGACCCAGTACTTC.

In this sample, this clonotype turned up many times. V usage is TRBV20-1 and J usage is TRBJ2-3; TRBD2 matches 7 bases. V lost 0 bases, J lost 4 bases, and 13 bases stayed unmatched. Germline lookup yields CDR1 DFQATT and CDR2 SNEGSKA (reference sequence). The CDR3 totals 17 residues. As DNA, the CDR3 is TGCAGTGCTAGAGATGCCCTTGGACTAGTGGGATCAGATACGCAGTATTTT. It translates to CSARDALGLVGSDTQYF.

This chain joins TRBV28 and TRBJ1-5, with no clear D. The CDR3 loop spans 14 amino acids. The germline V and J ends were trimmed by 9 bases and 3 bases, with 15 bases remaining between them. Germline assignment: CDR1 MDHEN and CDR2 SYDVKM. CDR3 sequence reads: CASMRGADNQPQHF. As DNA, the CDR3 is TGTGCCAGTATGCGGGGAGCGGACAATCAGCCCCAGCATTTT.

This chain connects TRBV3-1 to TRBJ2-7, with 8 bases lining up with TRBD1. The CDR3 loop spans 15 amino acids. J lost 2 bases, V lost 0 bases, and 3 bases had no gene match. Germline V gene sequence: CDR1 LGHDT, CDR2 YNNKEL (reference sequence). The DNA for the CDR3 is TGTGCCAGCAGCCAAGAGGGGACAGGTACCTACGAGCAGTACTTC. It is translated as CASSQEGTGTYEQYF.